This T cell receptor (beta chain) was recovered during a study of blood T cell repertoires in COVID-19. At the level of the study: Acute and convalescent COVID-19 samples came from the United States, Italy and Spain. PBMCs, B-cell-depleted T cells, or T cells provided the cDNA or gDNA that made up the material.

Per the authors' pipeline: Amplifying reference gene primers gave estimates of nucleated cell counts. The repertoire was sequenced with immunoSEQ multiplex PCR; TCRdb's copy has only in-frame clones and lacks some. V and J calls and clone size are as listed in that table; D and trimming were resolved from the DNA. The data show under 350,000 clones, under 90% seen once. The CDR3 sequence is 15 residues long. Germline-derived CDR1 and CDR2 are SGHDN and FVKESK. V lost 5 bases to trimming and J lost 7 bases; unmatched junction nucleotides: 10. The origin of this receptor is a middle-aged man with acute or convalescent COVID-19. The V and J genes are TRBV14 and TRBJ2-1; 8 positions match TRBD1. The sample comprised peripheral blood. CDR3 amino acids: CASSSPGQGWNEQFF. DNA for the CDR3: TGTGCCAGCAGCTCCCCCGGACAGGGATGGAATGAGCAGTTCTTC.